These 29 T cell receptor beta chains share one sample of origin, sequenced in a study of blood T cell repertoires in COVID-19. The protocol was immunoSEQ multiplex PCR, while the TCRdb copy is restricted to in-frame clones and leaves out a portion. Seen here are 300,000 to 400,000 clones, more than 70% observed once, and the top ten hold around 6.6%. The specimen was peripheral blood. These receptors all come from a woman between 65 and 79 years old with COVID-19, enrolled during active disease.

This sequence joins TRBV9 and TRBJ2-3; 11 nucleotides agree with TRBD2. Germline assignment: CDR1 SGDLS and CDR2 YYNGEE. The CDR3 spans 16 residues. V lost 3 bases, J lost 4 bases, and 7 bases stayed unmatched. CDR3 DNA sequence: TGTGCCAGCAGCGGAATAGCGGGGGGGAGTGCAGATACGCAGTATTTT. It codes for CASSGIAGGSADTQYF.

The chain employs TRBV27 and TRBJ1-6, with TRBD1 as a possible D gene (5 bases). Germline loops: CDR1 MNHEY, CDR2 SMNVEV (reference sequence). This CDR3 has 15 residues. V shed 6 bases and J shed 9 bases, with 18 bases lying between them. The CDR3 region has the DNA TGTGCCAGCAGCTCGTCCGGGCAGGGTCGTTCACCCCTCCACTTT. This sequence encodes CASSSSGQGRSPLHF.

The chain has TRBV6-5 and TRBJ1-5; maybe TRBD1 (5 bases). Deletions cut 4 bases from V and 5 bases from J, with 9 bases between. The CDR3 consists of 13 residues. CDR1 is MNHEY and CDR2 is SVGAGI in the germline V gene. Here the CDR3 reads CASSLLGDQPQHF. CDR3 DNA sequence: TGTGCCAGCAGTTTATTAGGGGATCAGCCCCAGCATTTT.

This chain joins TRBV3-1 (or the pseudogene TRBV3-2) and TRBJ1-5; D gene uncertain. Trimming left V 0 bases short and J 4 bases short, with 16 bases between. The germline V gene encodes CDR1 LGHDT and CDR2 YNNKEL (reference sequence). This CDR3 comprises 17 residues. CDR3 DNA sequence: TGTGCCAGCAGCCAAGATTCCCCCGGACTGAATAATCAGCCCCAGCATTTT. Translated, it gives CASSQDSPGLNNQPQHF.

This clone appeared a few times. The chain links TRBV29-1 to TRBJ2-5, with TRBD1 as a possible D gene (5 bases). The V and J ends lost 6 bases and 5 bases respectively, with 22 bases between them. This CDR3 comprises 15 residues. Germline assignment: CDR1 SQVTM and CDR2 ANQGSEA. The CDR3 spells CSVAKDGGASETQYF. The CDR3 nucleotides are TGCAGCGTCGCGAAGGACGGTGGGGCGTCGGAGACCCAGTACTTC.

The rearrangement links TRBV3-1 (or the pseudogene TRBV3-2) to TRBJ2-1, with a possible D match to TRBD1 (6 bases). Trimming took off 0 bases at V and 3 bases at J, with 15 bases between the two ends. Germline loops: CDR1 LGHDT, CDR2 YNNKEL (reference sequence). This CDR3 has 17 amino acids. CDR3 DNA: TGTGCCAGCAGCCAAGATTTGTTGGGGGCGCGCTACAATGAGCAGTTCTTC. Amino acid sequence: CASSQDLLGARYNEQFF.

Points on this clone: Other DNA sequences in the sample encode the same CDR3. The J gene is TRBJ1-1, the V gene TRBV12-3 or TRBV12-4; D not resolved. This CDR3 contains 12 residues. V lost 6 bases, J lost 4 bases, and 9 bases lay in between. The CDR3: CASSSLGTEAFF. As DNA, the CDR3 is TGTGCCAGCAGCTCTCTCGGCACTGAAGCTTTCTTT.

The chain employs TRBV19 and TRBJ1-5; 7 bases map to TRBD1. Per germline, CDR1 LNHDA and CDR2 SQIVND (reference sequence). Trimming cost V 3 bases and J 7 bases; bases outside gene matches: 12. This CDR3 has 16 amino acids. The chain's CDR3 is CASSIQQGSRLQPQHF. The CDR3 DNA is TGTGCCAGTAGTATCCAACAGGGGAGTCGTTTGCAGCCCCAGCATTTT.

The V and J genes are TRBV20-1 and TRBJ2-7; a weak D match, TRBD1 (5 bases). Deletions cut 3 bases from V and 5 bases from J, with 11 bases between. The CDR3 consists of 12 residues. Germline V lookup: CDR1 DFQATT, CDR2 SNEGSKA (reference sequence). The CDR3 region has the DNA TGCAGTGCTAGTAGGGGCCGGGACGAGCAGTACTTC. Encoded protein: CSASRGRDEQYF.

The chain is built from TRBV12-3 or TRBV12-4 and TRBJ1-1; D remains ambiguous. The CDR3 spans 13 residues. V lost 2 bases and J 2 bases, leaving 6 bases between the germline ends. DNA for the CDR3: TGTGCCAGCAGTTTACCCACTAACACTGAAGCTTTCTTT. Translating gives CASSLPTNTEAFF.

This clone turned up a few times. The rearrangement uses TRBV19 and TRBJ1-5, with D unclear. The CDR3 covers 13 residues. The V gene's germline CDR1 is LNHDA and CDR2 SQIVND (reference sequence). Trimming shortened V by 6 bases and J by 5 bases, and 11 bases separated the two germline ends. CDR3 sequence (DNA): TGTGCCAGTAGGATGGCGGTTGATCAGCCCCAGCATTTT. Amino acids: CASRMAVDQPQHF.

This clone has only one observation. The V gene is TRBV29-1, the J gene TRBJ2-3; D is possibly TRBD1 (6 bases). The CDR3 has 14 residues. Germline loops: CDR1 SQVTM, CDR2 ANQGSEA. Trimming left V 5 bases short and J 5 bases short, with 17 bases between. Here the CDR3 DNA reads TGCAGCGTTACCGGGACACCACTGAGAGATACGCAGTATTTT. It codes for CSVTGTPLRDTQYF.

The chain has TRBV7-2 and TRBJ1-5, with D perhaps matching TRBD1 (6 bases). This CDR3 is 16 amino acids long. The V end was cut by 1 base, the J end by 0 bases, with 10 bases between. Germline CDR1 reads SGHTA; CDR2 reads FQGNSA. CDR3 DNA: TGTGCCAGCAGCTTAGGGACAGCTTATAGCAATCAGCCCCAGCATTTT. Its translation is CASSLGTAYSNQPQHF. Filled out from reference TRBV7-2 and TRBJ1-5, the complete variable domain reads GAGVSQSPSNKVTEKGKDVELRCDPISGHTALYWYRQSLGQGLEFLIYFQGNSAPDKSGLPSDRFSAERTGGSVSTLTIQRTQQEDSAVYLCASSLGTAYSNQPQHFGDGTRLSIL.

This clone has just a few counts. V is TRBV5-6 and J is TRBJ1-6; D gene unclear. V was clipped by 4 bases and J by 7 bases, with 6 bases between them. From germline, CDR1 is SGHDT and CDR2 YYEEEE. There are 12 residues in the CDR3. The CDR3 reads CASSRGNSPLHF. In DNA, the CDR3 is TGTGCCAGCAGCCGAGGGAATTCACCCCTCCACTTT.

This clone came up once. Germline is not matched at one junction end, which may reflect a read error. The chain employs TRBV6-1 and TRBJ2-2, with D tentatively TRBD1 (7 bases). The CDR3 contains 17 residues. Germline V gene lookup returns CDR1 MNHNS and CDR2 SASEGT. The CDR3 protein is CASSDLEGRGRLGELFF. The CDR3, as DNA: TGTGCCAGTAGTGATCTGGAGGGAAGGGGGCGTCTCGGGGAGCTGTTTTTT.

This chain joins TRBV19 and TRBJ1-4; 7 nucleotides agree with TRBD1. After removal of 4 bases from V and 0 bases from J, the junction contained 2 bases not matched to a gene. The CDR3 consists of 15 residues. Germline V gene sequence: CDR1 LNHDA, CDR2 SQIVND (reference sequence). Written as DNA, the CDR3 is TGTGCCAGTAGTAACACAGGGGCAACTAATGAAAAACTGTTTTTT. Its translation is CASSNTGATNEKLFF.

The chain is built from TRBV25-1 and TRBJ1-1; D is possibly TRBD1 (5 bases). The CDR3 runs to 17 residues. In germline, CDR1 is MGHDK, CDR2 SYGVNS. Trimming shortened V by 5 bases and J by 7 bases, and 26 bases separated the two germline ends. The CDR3 DNA follows: TGTGCCAGCAGTTGGGGCCTGGCGGTTATCGAGGTGATTGAAGCTTTCTTT. It translates to CASSWGLAVIEVIEAFF.

The rearrangement joins TRBV25-1 to TRBJ2-7; D unresolved. Germline-derived CDR1 and CDR2 are MGHDK and SYGVNS. The CDR3 loop spans 12 amino acids. Trimming left V 8 bases short and J 6 bases short, with 14 bases between. DNA for the CDR3: TGTGCCAGCCACGTCGGGTTCGGCGAGCAGTACTTC. Its protein is CASHVGFGEQYF.

The J gene is TRBJ1-5, the V gene TRBV7-2, with 7 bases identical to TRBD1. CDR1 and CDR2 from the germline V gene are SGHTA and FQGNSA. The CDR3 is 15 amino acids. V lost 5 bases, J lost 4 bases, and 8 bases stayed unmatched. The chain's CDR3 is CASSLMSGGNQPQHF. The CDR3 DNA reads as TGTGCCAGCAGCCTAATGTCAGGGGGTAATCAGCCCCAGCATTTT.

The chain links TRBV6-5 to TRBJ1-2; 10 positions match TRBD1. The CDR3 runs to 14 residues. Germline V lookup: CDR1 MNHEY, CDR2 SVGAGI. The ends lost 10 bases at V and 7 bases at J; junction bases unmatched: 12. CDR3 sequence reads: CATGLGTGVSGYTF. DNA of the CDR3: TGTGCCACCGGACTTGGGACAGGGGTGTCTGGCTACACCTTC.

The chain recombines TRBV7-8 with TRBJ2-1; D ambiguous. The CDR3 is 13 amino acids. Germline V lookup: CDR1 SGHVS, CDR2 FQNEAQ. Trimming took off 2 bases at V and 5 bases at J, with 7 bases between the two ends. In DNA form, the CDR3 reads TGTGCCAGCAGCTTAAGCCCAAACAATGAGCAGTTCTTC. As protein: CASSLSPNNEQFF.

In DNA form, the CDR3 reads TGCGCCAGCAGCCAAGTTTTATCGGCGGGGGGAGCCTCCTACGAGCAGTACTTC. It yields the protein CASSQVLSAGGASYEQYF. This chain uses TRBV4-3 with TRBJ2-7; 8 bases are shared with TRBD2. Looked up from germline, CDR1 is LGHNA and CDR2 is YSLEER. The length of the CDR3 is 18 residues. With V trimmed by 1 base and J by 0 bases, 11 bases remained unmatched.

The CDR3 region has the DNA TGTGCCAGCTCCCTTGGGACAGGGAACTATGGCTACACCTTC. It yields the protein CASSLGTGNYGYTF. The chain employs TRBV18 and TRBJ1-2; 9 nucleotides agree with TRBD1. This CDR3 has 14 amino acids. Germline CDR1 reads KGHSH; CDR2 reads LQKENI. Losses at the gene ends were 6 bases for V and 2 bases for J; bases not matched to a gene: 4.

This rearrangement joins TRBV6-1 to TRBJ1-4; no clear D. Germline assignment: CDR1 MNHNS and CDR2 SASEGT. The V end was cut by 2 bases, the J end by 12 bases, with 16 bases between. The length of the CDR3 is 14 residues. The CDR3 region is CASSESGFRVELFF. In DNA form, the CDR3 reads TGTGCCAGCAGTGAATCGGGGTTTAGGGTTGAACTGTTTTTT.

Points on this clone: Within the sample, other DNA sequences also encode this same CDR3. The chain has TRBV5-4 and TRBJ1-3, with TRBD1 identical over 7 bases. The germline CDR1 and CDR2 sequences are SGHNT and YYREEE (reference sequence). With V trimmed by 4 bases and J by 3 bases, 4 bases remained unmatched. This CDR3 is built from 14 residues. CDR3 sequence reads: CASSLAGGGNTIYF. In DNA form, the CDR3 reads TGTGCCAGCAGCCTGGCAGGGGGTGGAAACACCATATATTTT.

This clone was counted only a few times. The chain couples TRBV5-1 to TRBJ1-4; D uncertain. V shed 0 bases and J shed 6 bases, with 15 bases lying between them. Germline CDR1 and CDR2: SGHRS and YFSETQ. The CDR3 has 16 amino acids. CDR3 in DNA: TGCGCCAGCAGCTTGGCCTCGGTGGGAGGAGATGAAAAACTGTTTTTT. Protein: CASSLASVGGDEKLFF.

The rearrangement links TRBV6-2 or TRBV6-3 to TRBJ2-3; 9 nucleotides line up with TRBD2. The germline V gene has CDR1 MNHEY and CDR2 SVGEGT. V was pared by 5 bases and J by 9 bases, with 9 bases of the junction left unmatched. The CDR3 loop spans 14 amino acids. The CDR3 nucleotides read TGTGCCAGCAGTGCGGCGGGGGGGCCGAGGACGCAGTATTTT. Protein product: CASSAAGGPRTQYF.

This clone was detected a few times. The rearrangement uses TRBV18 and TRBJ1-2, with D possibly matching TRBD1 (6 bases). The germline CDR1 and CDR2 sequences are KGHSH and LQKENI. V lost 2 bases to trimming and J lost 3 bases, with 19 bases between them. The CDR3 runs to 17 residues. The CDR3 nucleotides read TGTGCCAGCTCACCAGGGAACCCACGGGAGGGGGACTATGGCTACACCTTC. It is translated as CASSPGNPREGDYGYTF.

The chain couples TRBV28 to TRBJ1-1; tentatively, D is TRBD1 (6 bases). Trimming removed 8 bases from V and 7 bases from J, with 20 bases in between. The germline gives CDR1 MDHEN, CDR2 SYDVKM. This CDR3 spans 14 amino acids. CDR3 DNA sequence: TGTGCCAGCCGTTCCGGGACACGAATATTTGAAGCTTTCTTT. Its translation is CASRSGTRIFEAFF.